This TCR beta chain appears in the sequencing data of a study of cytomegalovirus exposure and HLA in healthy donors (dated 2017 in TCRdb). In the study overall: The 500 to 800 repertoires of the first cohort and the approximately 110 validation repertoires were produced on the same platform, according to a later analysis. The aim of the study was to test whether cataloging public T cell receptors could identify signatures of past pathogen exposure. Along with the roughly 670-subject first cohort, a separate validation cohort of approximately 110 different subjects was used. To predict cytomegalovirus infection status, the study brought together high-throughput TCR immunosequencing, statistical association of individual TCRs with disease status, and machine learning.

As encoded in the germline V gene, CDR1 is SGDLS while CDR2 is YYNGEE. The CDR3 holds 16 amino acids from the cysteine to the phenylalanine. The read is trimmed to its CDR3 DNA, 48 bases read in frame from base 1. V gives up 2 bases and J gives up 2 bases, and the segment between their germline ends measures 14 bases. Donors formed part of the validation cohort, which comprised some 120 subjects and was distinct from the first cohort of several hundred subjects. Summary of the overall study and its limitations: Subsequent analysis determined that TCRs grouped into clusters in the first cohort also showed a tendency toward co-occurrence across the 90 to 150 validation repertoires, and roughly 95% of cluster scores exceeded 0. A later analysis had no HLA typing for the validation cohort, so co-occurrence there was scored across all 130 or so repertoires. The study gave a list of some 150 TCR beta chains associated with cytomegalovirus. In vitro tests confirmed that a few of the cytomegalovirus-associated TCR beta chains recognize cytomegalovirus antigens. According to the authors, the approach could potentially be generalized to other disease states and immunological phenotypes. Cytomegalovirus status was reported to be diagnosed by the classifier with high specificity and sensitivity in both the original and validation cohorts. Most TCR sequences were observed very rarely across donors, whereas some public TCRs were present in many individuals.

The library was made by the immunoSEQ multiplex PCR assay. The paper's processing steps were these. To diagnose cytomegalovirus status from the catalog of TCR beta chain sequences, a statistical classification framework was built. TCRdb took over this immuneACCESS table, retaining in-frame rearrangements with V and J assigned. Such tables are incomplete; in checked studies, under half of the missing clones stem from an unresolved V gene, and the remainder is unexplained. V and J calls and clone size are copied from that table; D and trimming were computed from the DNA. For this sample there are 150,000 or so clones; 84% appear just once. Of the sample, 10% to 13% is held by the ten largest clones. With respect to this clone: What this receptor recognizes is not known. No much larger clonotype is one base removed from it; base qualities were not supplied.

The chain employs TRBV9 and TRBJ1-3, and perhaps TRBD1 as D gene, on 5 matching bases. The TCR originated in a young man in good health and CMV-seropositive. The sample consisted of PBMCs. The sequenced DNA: TGTGCCAGCAGCGTTTCTGGGGCGGCTGCTGGAAACACCATATATTTT. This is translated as CASSVSGAAAGNTIYF.